What follows are 16 T cell receptor beta chains derived from one specimen sequenced in a study of CD8 T cells in Susac syndrome. Reverse transcription used roughly 0.5 to 1 ug RNA and random hexamers. TCRdb reprocessed the immunoSEQ multiplex PCR reads with MiXCR, giving one entry per CDR3 protein. The data hold 250,000 to 350,000 distinct CDR3 sequences, with around 92% observed a single time. Sequencing was carried out using CD4+ T cells from PBMCs. The receptors come from a human donor with multiple sclerosis.

This chain joins TRBV7-2 and TRBJ1-2; 9 bases match TRBD1. The ends lost 5 bases at V and 8 bases at J; junction bases unmatched: 6. The length of the CDR3 is 13 residues. In germline, CDR1 is SGHTA, CDR2 FQGNSA. This CDR3 reads CASSRDREGGYTF. The DNA for the CDR3 is TGTGCCAGCAGCCGGGACAGGGAGGGCGGCTACACCTTC.

This clonotype showed up just once. CDR3 residues: CASSRPGQGHNEQFF. The CDR3 DNA is TGTGCCAGCAGCAGACCGGGACAGGGCCACAATGAGCAGTTCTTC. V and J are TRBV6-5 and TRBJ2-1, with TRBD1 identical over 9 bases. The V gene end was trimmed by 6 bases and the J gene end by 5 bases; junction bases not matched to a gene: 8. Germline V gives CDR1 MNHEY, CDR2 SVGAGI. The CDR3 sequence is 15 residues long.

V gene TRBV18 combines with J gene TRBJ1-1; tentative D call: TRBD1 (5 bases). Trimming removed 8 bases from V and 7 bases from J, with 20 bases in between. The germline V gene has CDR1 KGHSH and CDR2 LQKENI. The CDR3 has 14 amino acids. CDR3 protein: CASTSRIEGIEAFF. The CDR3 DNA reads as TGTGCCAGCACTTCCAGGATAGAGGGGATTGAAGCTTTCTTT.

In nucleotides, the CDR3 is TGTGCCTGGATCCGGGGACTAGCGGGGACCGGGGAGCTGTTTTTT. It specifies CAWIRGLAGTGELFF. This rearrangement joins TRBV30 to TRBJ2-2; 13 nucleotides agree with TRBD2. The CDR3 contains 15 residues. The germline V gene has CDR1 GTSNPN and CDR2 SVGIG (reference sequence). With 4 bases clipped from V and 5 bases from J, the junction kept 4 bases outside the gene matches. The full variable domain, completed using reference TRBV30 and TRBJ2-2, is SQTIHQWPATLVQPVGSPLSLECTVEGTSNPNLYWYRQAAGRGLQLLFYSVGIGQISSEVPQNLSASRPQDRQFILSSKKLLLSDSGFYLCAWIRGLAGTGELFFGEGSRLTVL.

This clonotype appeared a single time. The chain joins TRBV12-3 or TRBV12-4 to TRBJ1-2, with D unresolved. Trimming removed 1 base from V and 5 bases from J, with 8 bases in between. This CDR3 region has 13 residues. CDR3 loop: CASSLGPRYGYTF. CDR3 bases: TGTGCCAGCAGTTTAGGGCCGAGATATGGCTACACCTTC.

The chain combines TRBV2 with TRBJ1-5; D gene ambiguous. The CDR3 runs to 14 residues. The V end lost 10 bases, the J end lost 6 bases, and 19 bases lay between the germline ends. CDR1 is SNHLY and CDR2 is FYNNEI in the germline V gene. The chain's CDR3 is CATSPWDPGQPQHF. Written as DNA, the CDR3 is TGTGCCACCTCCCCCTGGGATCCGGGTCAGCCCCAGCATTTT.

The V gene is TRBV10-3, the J gene TRBJ2-7, with 12 bases matching TRBD1. The junction had 8 bases not matched to a gene; V was cut back by 3 bases and J by 5 bases. Germline loops: CDR1 ENHRY, CDR2 SYGVKD. This CDR3 comprises 16 residues. In DNA form, the CDR3 reads TGTGCCATCAGTGATCTGGGACAGGGGGCTTGGAACGAGCAGTACTTC. Translating gives CAISDLGQGAWNEQYF.

V gene TRBV11-2 combines with J gene TRBJ2-5, with D perhaps TRBD2 (7 bases). Looked up from germline, CDR1 is SGHAT and CDR2 is FQNNGV. The CDR3 length is 16 residues. Trimming removed 1 base at V and 2 bases at J, with 14 bases between. The CDR3 DNA follows: TGTGCCAGCAGCTTAGGAGGGGGAGGGGGGCAAGAGACCCAGTACTTC. Encoded protein: CASSLGGGGGQETQYF.

The chain combines TRBV13 with TRBJ1-3; 8 nucleotides line up with TRBD1. This CDR3 spans 15 amino acids. Germline CDR1 and CDR2: PRHDT and FYEKMQ (reference sequence). Unmatched junction bases numbered 8, after V lost 2 bases and J lost 8 bases. In DNA form, the CDR3 reads TGTGCCAGCAGCTTAAAGGGACAGGACCGGGACACCATATATTTT. Encoded protein: CASSLKGQDRDTIYF.

This clonotype was detected once. The gene calls are TRBV4-1 and TRBJ1-2; D might be TRBD1 (6 bases). CDR1 MGHRA and CDR2 YSYEKL come from the germline V gene. The CDR3 totals 21 residues. The ends were cut back, 2 bases at V and 2 bases at J, with 30 bases in the middle. CDR3 sequence reads: CASSQSPYPLVGAGANYGYTF. The CDR3 DNA reads as TGCGCCAGCAGCCAAAGCCCTTATCCTCTAGTCGGGGCAGGGGCGAACTATGGCTACACCTTC.

V is TRBV11-3 and J is TRBJ2-7; D is uncertain. The CDR3 consists of 14 residues. CDR1 SGHNT and CDR2 YENEEA come from the germline V gene. V gave up 5 bases and J gave up 0 bases, with 11 bases separating them. This chain's CDR3 is CASSAAWDSYEQYF. Here the CDR3 DNA reads TGTGCCAGCAGCGCTGCCTGGGACTCCTACGAGCAGTACTTC.

The rearrangement uses TRBV19 and TRBJ1-1; 7 bases match TRBD1. Per the germline V gene, CDR1 is LNHDA and CDR2 is SQIVND (reference sequence). V lost 4 bases to trimming and J lost 10 bases; unmatched junction nucleotides: 9. The CDR3 sequence is 13 residues long. The CDR3 reads CASSTPQGVGAFF. The CDR3 bases are TGTGCCAGTAGTACCCCTCAGGGGGTGGGAGCTTTCTTT.

The chain combines TRBV20-1 with TRBJ2-5, with D possibly matching TRBD2 (5 bases). V lost 1 base and J lost 5, with 17 bases in between. CDR3 length equals 15 residues. CDR1 DFQATT and CDR2 SNEGSKA come from the germline V gene (reference sequence). The CDR3 region is CSARATGGSWETQYF. The CDR3, as DNA: TGCAGTGCTAGAGCGACCGGCGGGTCTTGGGAGACCCAGTACTTC.

This clonotype showed up just a few times. The chain is built from TRBV15 and TRBJ1-2; D is unclear. The CDR3 sequence is 15 residues long. Germline V gene lookup returns CDR1 LNHNV and CDR2 YYDKDF (reference sequence). Trimming pared 0 bases from V and 3 bases from J, leaving 11 bases between. CDR3 residues: CATSRDPTRDYGYTF. Here the CDR3 DNA reads TGTGCCACCAGCAGAGATCCTACAAGGGACTATGGCTACACCTTC.

The chain is built from TRBV5-1 and TRBJ2-2, with TRBD2 identical over 10 bases. Germline lookup yields CDR1 SGHRS and CDR2 YFSETQ. The CDR3 covers 17 residues. Trimming removed 4 bases from V and 2 bases from J; junction bases left unmatched: 8. CDR3 protein: CASSPSSGRANTGELFF. In DNA, the CDR3 is TGCGCCAGCAGCCCCTCAAGCGGGAGGGCCAACACCGGGGAGCTGTTTTTT. Using reference TRBV5-1 and TRBJ2-2 for the parts outside the CDR3, the full variable domain is KAGVTQTPRYLIKTRGQQVTLSCSPISGHRSVSWYQQTPGQGLQFLFEYFSETQRNKGNFPGRFSGRQFSNSRSEMNVSTLELGDSALYLCASSPSSGRANTGELFFGEGSRLTVL.

V and J are TRBV7-9 and TRBJ2-7, with D perhaps matching TRBD2 (6 bases). V was cut by 5 bases and J by 3 bases, with 8 bases left in between. In germline, CDR1 is SEHNR, CDR2 FQNEAQ (reference sequence). The CDR3 runs to 12 residues. The CDR3 nucleotides read TGTGCCAGCAGCAAGGAGGGCTACGAGCAGTACTTC. Its protein is CASSKEGYEQYF.